The T cell receptor (beta chain) described here comes from a study of shared clonotypes between healthy human individuals. Study results and limitations: The study found approximately 5% of naive CD4 clonotypes shared across several donors. Sampling used blood alone; tissue repertoires probably differ.

With regard to this clone: Its antigen is undetermined.

Assay used: immunoSEQ multiplex PCR; TCRdb lists only in-frame clones, some missing. Counted here are around 1.6 million clones, nearly 99% occurring once; the ten biggest clones make up about 0.45%. The V end was cut by 5 bases, the J end by 2 bases, with 14 bases between. Germline-derived CDR1 and CDR2 are SGHVS and FNYEAQ. CDR3 length: 15 residues. Specimen: naive CD4+ T cells sorted from blood. Subset denoted: CD45RA+ positively selected. The chain is built from TRBV7-6 and TRBJ2-3; D might be TRBD2 (6 bases). The TCR sequence derives from a man aged 25-45 years in good health. CDR3 amino acids: CASSRTSSSTDTQYF. DNA of the CDR3: TGTGCCAGCAGCCGCACTAGCAGCTCCACAGATACGCAGTATTTT.